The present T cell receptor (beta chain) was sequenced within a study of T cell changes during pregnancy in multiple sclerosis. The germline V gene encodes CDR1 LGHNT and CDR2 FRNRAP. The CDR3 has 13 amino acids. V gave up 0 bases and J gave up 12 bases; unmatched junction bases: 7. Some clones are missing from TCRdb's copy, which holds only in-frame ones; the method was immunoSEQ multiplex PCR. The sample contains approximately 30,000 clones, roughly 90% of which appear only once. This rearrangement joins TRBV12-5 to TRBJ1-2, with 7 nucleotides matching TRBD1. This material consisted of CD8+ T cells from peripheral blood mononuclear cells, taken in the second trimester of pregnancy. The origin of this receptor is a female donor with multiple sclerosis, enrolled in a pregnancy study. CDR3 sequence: CASGLVNRGSHTF. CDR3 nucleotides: TGTGCTAGTGGTTTGGTGAACAGGGGATCCCACACCTTC.